The 13 T cell receptor beta chains reported below all come from one sample, sequenced in a study of cytomegalovirus exposure and HLA in healthy donors. Vbeta (60) and Jbeta (13) primers were used in the PCR. Assay used: immunoSEQ multiplex PCR; TCRdb lists only in-frame clones, some missing. The sample has roughly 110,000 clones; 70% to 80% are singletons. The sample taken for sequencing was PBMCs. These receptors were collected from a boy between 10 and 17 years old in good health and CMV-seronegative.

This clone was seen just once. V gene TRBV27 combines with J gene TRBJ2-1, with TRBD1 identical over 9 bases. Germline V CDR1 and CDR2: MNHEY, SMNVEV (reference sequence). The CDR3 sequence is 16 residues long. V gave up 5 bases and J gave up 6 bases; unmatched junction bases: 11. The CDR3, as DNA: TGTGCCAGCAGTCCCTCCGGGGACAGGGACTTCAATGAGCAGTTCTTC. Translated: CASSPSGDRDFNEQFF.

This clone was seen a handful of times. The V gene is TRBV10-3, the J gene TRBJ2-1; D gene uncertain. V lost 3 bases, J lost 9 bases, and 9 bases lay in between. Per germline, CDR1 ENHRY and CDR2 SYGVKD. This CDR3 contains 12 residues. The CDR3 bases are TGTGCCATCAGTGAACTTGGCGGTGAGCAGTTCTTC. Its translation is CAISELGGEQFF.

The rearrangement joins TRBV19 to TRBJ2-7; D remains unclear. This CDR3 region has 15 residues. The germline CDR1 and CDR2 sequences are LNHDA and SQIVND (reference sequence). V was clipped by 5 bases and J by 0 bases, with 14 bases between them. The CDR3 DNA reads as TGTGCCAGTAGTCCCGACATGGGCGACTCCTACGAGCAGTACTTC. It translates to CASSPDMGDSYEQYF.

This clone was counted only a few times. J is TRBJ1-1 and V is TRBV29-1, with a tentative D call TRBD1 (6 bases). V was trimmed by 5 bases and J by 1 base, leaving 11 bases between them. The CDR3 is made up of 13 amino acids. Germline CDR1 reads SQVTM; CDR2 reads ANQGSEA. This chain's CDR3 is CSVPGVGNTEAFF. For the CDR3, the DNA is TGCAGCGTTCCAGGGGTAGGGAACACTGAAGCTTTCTTT. Looking up the rest from reference TRBV29-1 and TRBJ1-1 gives the full variable domain: SAVISQKPSRDICQRGTSLTIQCQVDSQVTMMFWYRQQPGQSLTLIATANQGSEATYESGFVIDKFPISRPNLTFSTLTVSNMSPEDSSIYLCSVPGVGNTEAFFGQGTRLTVV.

The chain uses TRBV25-1 and TRBJ2-7; 8 nucleotides line up with TRBD1. CDR3 size: 15 residues. Germline V gene sequence: CDR1 MGHDK, CDR2 SYGVNS. Trimming at V came to 4 bases and at J to 2 bases, leaving 7 bases not matched to a gene. This CDR3 reads CASSGWTGPTYEQYF. The CDR3 DNA is TGTGCCAGCAGTGGGTGGACAGGGCCCACCTACGAGCAGTACTTC.

This clone appeared a few times. The chain employs TRBV7-2 and TRBJ2-7, with no clear D. The V and J ends lost 5 bases and 0 bases respectively, with 17 bases between them. The V gene's germline CDR1 is SGHTA and CDR2 FQGNSA. This CDR3 is 16 amino acids long. The CDR3 bases are TGTGCCAGCAGCCAGGCCCCTGGAAAGAGCTCCTACGAGCAGTACTTC. Translating gives CASSQAPGKSSYEQYF. The variable domain in full, completed from reference TRBV7-2 and TRBJ2-7, reads GAGVSQSPSNKVTEKGKDVELRCDPISGHTALYWYRQSLGQGLEFLIYFQGNSAPDKSGLPSDRFSAERTGGSVSTLTIQRTQQEDSAVYLCASSQAPGKSSYEQYFGPGTRLTVT.

V usage is TRBV30 and J usage is TRBJ1-2; no clear D. The V end was cut by 2 bases, the J end by 5 bases, with 9 bases between. CDR3 length equals 12 residues. The germline CDR1 and CDR2 sequences are GTSNPN and SVGIG (reference sequence). The CDR3 here is CAWSTHTYGYTF. The CDR3 nucleotides are TGTGCCTGGAGTACCCACACATATGGCTACACCTTC. Based on the CDR3 plus reference TRBV30 and TRBJ1-2, the full variable domain is SQTIHQWPATLVQPVGSPLSLECTVEGTSNPNLYWYRQAAGRGLQLLFYSVGIGQISSEVPQNLSASRPQDRQFILSSKKLLLSDSGFYLCAWSTHTYGYTFGSGTRLTVV.

V usage is TRBV1 and J usage is TRBJ2-3; the DNA was not compared with TRBD2, the D call given in the table. TRBV1 is described as a pseudogene. This CDR3 is built from 18 residues. Written as DNA, the CDR3 is TGCACCAGCAGCCAATTCCCTGTGGGGCGGGAGAAGTCAGATACGCAGTATTTT. It specifies CTSSQFPVGREKSDTQYF.

This sequence joins TRBV5-1 and TRBJ1-1, with a tentative D call TRBD1 (6 bases). The V gene lost 4 bases and the J gene lost 1 base, with 14 bases spanning the gap. CDR3 length: 15 residues. Germline CDR1 and CDR2: SGHRS and YFSETQ. This CDR3 is CASSIEGHPNTEAFF. In DNA form, the CDR3 reads TGCGCCAGCAGCATAGAGGGACACCCGAACACTGAAGCTTTCTTT.

There are a few counts of this clone. This sequence joins TRBV20-1 and TRBJ2-7; TRBD2 is a possible D gene (6 bases). CDR1 is DFQATT, CDR2 SNEGSKA, per germline (reference sequence). Trimming pared 3 bases from V and 9 bases from J, leaving 12 bases between. The CDR3 extends over 11 amino acids. CDR3 nucleotide sequence: TGCAGTGCTAGGGAGGGATCGGCGCAGTACTTC. Residues: CSAREGSAQYF.

The chain uses TRBV7-9 and TRBJ1-3; perhaps TRBD1 as D (6 bases). Germline V CDR1 and CDR2: SEHNR, FQNEAQ (reference sequence). The CDR3 totals 14 residues. V was shortened by 6 bases and J by 4 bases, with 13 bases between the two germline ends. The CDR3 DNA follows: TGTGCCAGCAGACCGCAGGGGAGCGGAAACACCATATATTTT. Protein product: CASRPQGSGNTIYF.

CDR3 residues: CASSLGISGSANTQYF. For the CDR3, the DNA is TGTGCCAGCAGCTTAGGGATTAGCGGGAGTGCTAATACGCAGTATTTT. The V call is TRBV7-8, the J call TRBJ2-3; 9 bases are a match to TRBD2. Germline values: CDR1 SGHVS, CDR2 FQNEAQ. This CDR3 region has 16 residues. V trimming: 1 base; J trimming: 7 bases; junction bases outside the gene matches: 9.

This clone was seen a few times. The chain recombines TRBV5-1 with TRBJ1-6; no definite D call. CDR1 is SGHRS and CDR2 is YFSETQ in the germline V gene. There are 14 residues in the CDR3. The V end was cut by 4 bases, the J end by 8 bases, with 13 bases between. The CDR3 DNA follows: TGCGCCAGCAGCATAAGTCGAGGCGATTCACCCCTCCACTTT. Protein sequence: CASSISRGDSPLHF.